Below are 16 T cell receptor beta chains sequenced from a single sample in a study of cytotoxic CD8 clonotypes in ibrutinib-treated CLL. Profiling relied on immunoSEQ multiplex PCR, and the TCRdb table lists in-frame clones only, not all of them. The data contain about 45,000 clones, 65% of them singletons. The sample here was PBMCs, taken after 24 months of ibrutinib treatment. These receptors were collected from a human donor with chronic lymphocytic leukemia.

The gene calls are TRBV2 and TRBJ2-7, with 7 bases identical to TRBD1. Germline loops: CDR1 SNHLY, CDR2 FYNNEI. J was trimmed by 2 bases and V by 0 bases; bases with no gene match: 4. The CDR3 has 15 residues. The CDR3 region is CASSEAGQFTYEQYF. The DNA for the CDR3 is TGTGCCAGCAGTGAAGCGGGACAGTTTACCTACGAGCAGTACTTC.

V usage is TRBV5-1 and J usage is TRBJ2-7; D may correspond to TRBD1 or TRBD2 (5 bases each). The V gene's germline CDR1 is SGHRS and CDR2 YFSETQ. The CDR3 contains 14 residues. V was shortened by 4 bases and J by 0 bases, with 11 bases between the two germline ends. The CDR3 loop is CASSMGRYSYEQYF. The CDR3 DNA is TGCGCCAGCAGCATGGGACGGTACTCCTACGAGCAGTACTTC. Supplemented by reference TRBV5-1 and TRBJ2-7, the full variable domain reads KAGVTQTPRYLIKTRGQQVTLSCSPISGHRSVSWYQQTPGQGLQFLFEYFSETQRNKGNFPGRFSGRQFSNSRSEMNVSTLELGDSALYLCASSMGRYSYEQYFGPGTRLTVT.

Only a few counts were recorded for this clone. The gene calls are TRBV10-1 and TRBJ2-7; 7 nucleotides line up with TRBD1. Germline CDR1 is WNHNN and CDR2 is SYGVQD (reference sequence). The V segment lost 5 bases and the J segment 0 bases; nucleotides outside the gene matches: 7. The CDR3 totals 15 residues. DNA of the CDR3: TGCGCCAGCAGTAAAGGGACAGCGAGCTCCTACGAGCAGTACTTC. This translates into CASSKGTASSYEQYF.

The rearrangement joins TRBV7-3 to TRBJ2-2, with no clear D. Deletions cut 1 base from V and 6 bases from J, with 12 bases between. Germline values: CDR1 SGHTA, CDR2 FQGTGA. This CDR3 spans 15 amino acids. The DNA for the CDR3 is TGTGCCAGCAGCTTAAAGGCCGCCCCCGCCGGGGAGCTGTTTTTT. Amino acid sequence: CASSLKAAPAGELFF.

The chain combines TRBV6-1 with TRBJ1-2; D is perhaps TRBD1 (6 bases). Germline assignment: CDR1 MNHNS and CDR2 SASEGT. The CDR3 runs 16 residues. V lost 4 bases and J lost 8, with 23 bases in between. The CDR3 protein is CASSVLASGHYSGYTF. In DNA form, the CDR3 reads TGTGCCAGCAGTGTCCTGGCCTCGGGACATTACAGCGGCTACACCTTC.

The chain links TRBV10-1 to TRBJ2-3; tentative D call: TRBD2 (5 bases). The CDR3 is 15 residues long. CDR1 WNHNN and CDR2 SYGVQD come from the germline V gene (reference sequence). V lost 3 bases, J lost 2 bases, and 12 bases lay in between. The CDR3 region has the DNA TGCGCCAGCAGTGACAGTACAGCGGTCACAGATACGCAGTATTTT. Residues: CASSDSTAVTDTQYF.

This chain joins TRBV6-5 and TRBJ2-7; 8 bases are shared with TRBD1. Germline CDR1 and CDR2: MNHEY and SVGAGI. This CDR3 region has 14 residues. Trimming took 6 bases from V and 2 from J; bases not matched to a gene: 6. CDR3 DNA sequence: TGTGCCAGCAGACTGGACAGGGCGACCTACGAGCAGTACTTC. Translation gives CASRLDRATYEQYF.

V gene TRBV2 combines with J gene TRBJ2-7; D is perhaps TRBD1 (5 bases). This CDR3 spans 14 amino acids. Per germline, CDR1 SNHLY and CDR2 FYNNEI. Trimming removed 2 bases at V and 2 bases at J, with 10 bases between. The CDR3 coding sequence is TGTGCCAGCAGTGAAAGACAGCTTCCCTACGAGCAGTACTTC. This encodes CASSERQLPYEQYF.

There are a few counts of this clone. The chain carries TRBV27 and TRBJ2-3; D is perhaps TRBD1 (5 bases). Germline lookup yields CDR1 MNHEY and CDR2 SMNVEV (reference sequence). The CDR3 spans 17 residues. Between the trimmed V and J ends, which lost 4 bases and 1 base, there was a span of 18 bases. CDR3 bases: TGTGCCAGCAGTTCCATGGGGCGGCCAGGAGGCACAGATACGCAGTATTTT. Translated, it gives CASSSMGRPGGTDTQYF.

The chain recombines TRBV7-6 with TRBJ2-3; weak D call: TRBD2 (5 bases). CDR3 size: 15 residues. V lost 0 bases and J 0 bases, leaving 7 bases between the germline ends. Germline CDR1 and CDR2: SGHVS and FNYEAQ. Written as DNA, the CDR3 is TGTGCCAGCAGCTTAGCGTGGACTAGCACAGATACGCAGTATTTT. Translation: CASSLAWTSTDTQYF. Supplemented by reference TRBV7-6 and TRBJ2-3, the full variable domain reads GAGVSQSPRYKVTKRGQDVALRCDPISGHVSLYWYRQALGQGPEFLTYFNYEAQQDKSGLPNDRFSAERPEGSISTLTIQRTEQRDSAMYRCASSLAWTSTDTQYFGPGTRLTVL.

Here the CDR3 reads CASVRVRGDGYTF. The CDR3 DNA is TGTGCCAGCGTCCGGGTCAGGGGGGATGGCTACACCTTC. The chain is built from TRBV6-1 and TRBJ1-2, with 7 bases fitting TRBD1. Losses at the gene ends were 8 bases for V and 6 bases for J; bases not matched to a gene: 9. Per the germline V gene, CDR1 is MNHNS and CDR2 is SASEGT. This CDR3 comprises 13 residues.

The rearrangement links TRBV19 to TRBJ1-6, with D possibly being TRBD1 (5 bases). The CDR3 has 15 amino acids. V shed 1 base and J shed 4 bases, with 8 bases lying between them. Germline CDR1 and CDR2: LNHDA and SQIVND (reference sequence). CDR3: CASSIVGAYNSPLHF. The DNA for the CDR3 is TGTGCCAGTAGTATAGTCGGGGCTTATAATTCACCCCTCCACTTT. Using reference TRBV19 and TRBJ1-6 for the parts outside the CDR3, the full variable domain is DGGITQSPKYLFRKEGQNVTLSCEQNLNHDAMYWYRQDPGQGLRLIYYSQIVNDFQKGDIAEGYSVSREKKESFPLTVTSAQKNPTAFYLCASSIVGAYNSPLHFGNGTRLTVT.

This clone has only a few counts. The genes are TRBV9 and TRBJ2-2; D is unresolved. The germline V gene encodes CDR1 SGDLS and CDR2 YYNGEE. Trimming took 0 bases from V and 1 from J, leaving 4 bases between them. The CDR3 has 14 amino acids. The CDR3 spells CASSVDWNTGELFF. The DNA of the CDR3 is TGTGCCAGCAGCGTAGACTGGAACACCGGGGAGCTGTTTTTT.

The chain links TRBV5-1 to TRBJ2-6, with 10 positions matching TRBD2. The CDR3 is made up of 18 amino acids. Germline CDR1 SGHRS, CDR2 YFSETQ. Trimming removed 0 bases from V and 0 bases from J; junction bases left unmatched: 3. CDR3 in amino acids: CASSLGTSGSSGANVLTF. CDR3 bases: TGCGCCAGCAGCTTGGGGACTAGCGGATCCTCTGGGGCCAACGTCCTGACTTTC. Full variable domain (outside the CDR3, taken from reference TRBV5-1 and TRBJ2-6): KAGVTQTPRYLIKTRGQQVTLSCSPISGHRSVSWYQQTPGQGLQFLFEYFSETQRNKGNFPGRFSGRQFSNSRSEMNVSTLELGDSALYLCASSLGTSGSSGANVLTFGAGSRLTVL.

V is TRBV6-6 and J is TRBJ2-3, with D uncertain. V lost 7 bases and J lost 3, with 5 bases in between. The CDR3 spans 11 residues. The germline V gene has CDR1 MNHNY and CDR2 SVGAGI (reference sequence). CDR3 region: CASTWTDTQYF. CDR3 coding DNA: TGTGCCAGCACTTGGACAGATACGCAGTATTTT.

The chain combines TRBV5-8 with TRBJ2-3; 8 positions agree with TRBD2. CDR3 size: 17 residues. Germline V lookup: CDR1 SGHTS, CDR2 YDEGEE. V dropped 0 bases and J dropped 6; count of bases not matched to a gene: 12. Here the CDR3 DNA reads TGTGCCAGCAGCTTGGGAGCAGCAGCGGGGGAGAGGGATACGCAGTATTTT. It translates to CASSLGAAAGERDTQYF.